Listed below are T cell receptor beta chains from one sample, sequenced in a study of shared clonotypes between healthy human individuals. Only in-frame clones appear in the TCRdb table, and some are missing; sequencing was by immunoSEQ multiplex PCR. This table has some 300,000 clones, about 73% appearing once. The source material was memory CD4+ T cells sorted from blood. The receptors come from a man aged 25-45 years in good health. Both conserved end residues are part of each CDR3. A D gene is named only where the DNA matches it firmly. Part of the rows lack a size; the others show once, few, many or a class for expanded clones.

d_call j_call clone_size v_call cdr3_aa cdr3_nt
TRBD1 TRBJ1-2 . TRBV28 CASSYRGTGYTF TGTGCCAGCAGTTACAGGGGGACAGGCTACACCTTC
. TRBJ2-1 . TRBV18 CASSPLAADGYNEQFF TGTGCCAGCTCACCACTTGCGGCAGACGGATACAATGAGCAGTTCTTC
. TRBJ2-5 . TRBV7-9 CASSPPRRVGETQYF TGTGCCAGCAGCCCACCGCGCAGGGTGGGAGAGACCCAGTACTTC
. TRBJ1-5 few TRBV27 CASSSRPNQPQHF TGTGCCAGCAGTTCACGTCCTAATCAGCCCCAGCATTTT
. TRBJ2-2 . TRBV5-1 CASSSGAWGSNTGELFF TGCGCCAGCAGCTCTGGGGCGTGGGGATCGAACACCGGGGAGCTGTTTTTT
. TRBJ2-5 . TRBV5-6 CASSQGPSGETQYF TGTGCCAGCAGTCAAGGGCCATCCGGGGAGACCCAGTACTTC
. TRBJ1-1 few TRBV7-8 CASSASYEAFF TGTGCCAGCAGCGCCTCATACGAAGCTTTCTTT
. TRBJ1-2 many TRBV5-1 CASGDSANGYTF TGCGCCAGCGGAGACAGCGCTAATGGCTACACCTTC
. TRBJ2-1 . TRBV4-1 CASSQEGLTSSYNEQFF TGCGCCAGCAGCCAAGAGGGTCTGACGAGCTCCTACAATGAGCAGTTCTTC
TRBD1 TRBJ2-1 . TRBV19 CASSIAGRGRDNEQFF TGTGCCAGTAGTATAGCGGGCAGGGGGCGGGACAATGAGCAGTTCTTC
TRBD2 TRBJ2-5 . TRBV4-1 CASSQDPRAAGDQETQYF TGCGCCAGCAGCCAAGACCCTAGAGCAGCGGGAGACCAAGAGACCCAGTACTTC
. TRBJ1-1 few TRBV19 CASSANQGLNTEAFF TGTGCCAGTAGTGCCAACCAGGGACTGAACACTGAAGCTTTCTTT
. TRBJ1-1 . TRBV29-1 CSVQDRKNTEAFF TGCAGCGTCCAGGACCGAAAAAACACTGAAGCTTTCTTT
TRBD2 TRBJ2-2 many TRBV7-9 CASSFSGRAGELFF TGTGCCAGCAGCTTTAGCGGGAGGGCCGGGGAGCTGTTTTTT
. TRBJ2-4 . TRBV28 CASSPPNQGWDIQYF TGTGCCAGCAGCCCGCCGAACCAGGGGTGGGACATTCAGTACTTC
. TRBJ2-7 . TRBV9 CASSPRQYSYYEQYF TGTGCCAGCAGCCCCCGACAGTACAGTTATTACGAGCAGTACTTC
. TRBJ1-1 once TRBV4-3 CASSQDGGYNTEAFF TGCGCCAGCAGCCAAGATGGTGGGTACAACACTGAAGCTTTCTTT
. TRBJ2-1 . TRBV5-5 CASSLEGDSAYNEQFF TGTGCCAGCAGCTTGGAGGGAGATTCGGCCTACAATGAGCAGTTCTTC
. TRBJ2-5 once TRBV5-1 CASSENAGYQETQYF TGCGCCAGCAGCGAAAACGCTGGGTACCAAGAGACCCAGTACTTC
TRBD1 TRBJ1-3 . TRBV5-6 CASSVQGSGNTIYF TGTGCCAGCAGCGTACAGGGGTCTGGAAACACCATATATTTT
TRBD1 TRBJ1-4 . TRBV7-6 CASRRTGPNEKLFF TGTGCCAGCAGGAGGACAGGCCCAAATGAAAAACTGTTTTTT
. TRBJ2-1 . TRBV9 CASSPRGSGSYNEQFF TGTGCCAGCAGCCCCAGGGGTAGCGGCTCCTACAATGAGCAGTTCTTC
. TRBJ2-1 . TRBV13 CASSKTSGNEQFF TGTGCCAGCAGCAAAACCTCAGGGAATGAGCAGTTCTTC
. TRBJ1-3 . TRBV18 CASYREMRPGNTIYF TGTGCCAGCTATCGGGAGATGAGGCCTGGAAACACCATATATTTT
TRBD2 TRBJ2-1 . TRBV6-5 CASSSGLAASEQFF TGTGCCAGCAGTTCGGGACTAGCGGCCTCCGAGCAGTTCTTC
. TRBJ2-3 many TRBV2 CASSETSTDTQYF TGTGCCAGCAGTGAAACAAGCACAGATACGCAGTATTTT
. TRBJ1-4 . TRBV5-1 CASSEGVVNEKLFF TGCGCCAGCAGCGAGGGAGTGGTTAATGAAAAACTGTTTTTT
. TRBJ2-7 . TRBV5-1 CASNENSGYEQYF TGCGCCAGCAACGAGAATAGCGGCTACGAGCAGTACTTC
. TRBJ1-1 few TRBV29-1 CSVSPGWAMNTEAFF TGCAGCGTTAGCCCGGGGTGGGCCATGAACACTGAAGCTTTCTTT
TRBD1 TRBJ1-2 . TRBV28 CASSSGQGDYGYTF TGTGCCAGCAGTTCAGGACAGGGGGACTATGGCTACACCTTC
TRBD1 TRBJ1-1 . TRBV28 CASSLSGDRVAFF TGTGCCAGCAGTTTAAGTGGGGACAGGGTTGCTTTCTTT
TRBD2 TRBJ2-7 . TRBV7-2 CASSFTSVVLFPYEQYF TGTGCCAGCAGCTTTACTAGCGTGGTTCTATTCCCCTACGAGCAGTACTTC
. TRBJ1-1 . TRBV5-1 CASSSAGVWGTNTEAFF TGCGCCAGCAGCTCGGCTGGGGTTTGGGGGACGAACACTGAAGCTTTCTTT
. TRBJ2-7 few TRBV29-1 CSVATPPYYEQYF TGCAGCGTTGCCACCCCCCCATACTACGAGCAGTACTTC
. TRBJ1-2 . TRBV4-1 CASSQAQGPNYGYTF TGCGCCAGCAGCCAAGCTCAGGGGCCTAACTATGGCTACACCTTC
. TRBJ1-3 . TRBV19 CATERRGGRMTSGNTIYF TGTGCCACCGAACGGAGGGGCGGACGGATGACCTCTGGAAACACCATATATTTT
. TRBJ1-4 . TRBV9 CASSAGATTEKLFF TGTGCCAGCAGCGCCGGTGCTACGACCGAAAAACTGTTTTTT
TRBD2 TRBJ2-7 few TRBV5-1 CASSLETSGARSSYEQYF TGCGCCAGCAGCTTGGAAACTAGCGGCGCCCGCAGCTCCTACGAGCAGTACTTC
. TRBJ1-2 . TRBV6-5 CASNRGGGAYGYTF TGTGCCAGCAATCGAGGTGGGGGGGCCTATGGCTACACCTTC
. TRBJ2-7 . TRBV9 CASSVGGDEQYF TGTGCCAGCAGCGTCGGTGGGGACGAGCAGTACTTC
TRBD2 TRBJ2-3 . TRBV7-2 CASSLKGLGLAGADTQYF TGTGCCAGCAGCTTAAAGGGTCTGGGCCTAGCGGGAGCCGATACGCAGTATTTT
. TRBJ2-2 few TRBV5-6 CASSSILTLNTGELFF TGTGCCAGCAGCTCAATCCTAACGCTGAACACCGGGGAGCTGTTTTTT
. TRBJ2-6 . TRBV19 CASSIGAFGRSGANVLTF TGTGCCAGTAGTATAGGCGCATTCGGGCGCTCTGGGGCCAACGTCCTGACTTTC
. TRBJ1-2 . TRBV28 CASSLPQSLGGYTF TGTGCCAGCAGTTTGCCCCAGAGTCTGGGTGGCTACACCTTC
. TRBJ2-5 few TRBV5-1 CASSLVASQETQYF TGCGCCAGCAGCTTGGTGGCTTCCCAAGAGACCCAGTACTTC
. TRBJ2-5 . TRBV5-5 CASSLTGYQETQYF TGTGCCAGCAGCTTGACAGGGTATCAAGAGACCCAGTACTTC
. TRBJ1-2 few TRBV27 CASSLSLANRDKGYGYTF TGTGCCAGCAGTTTATCCCTCGCTAACAGGGACAAGGGATATGGCTACACCTTC
. TRBJ1-2 . TRBV7-8 CASSLLSSDNYGYTF TGTGCCAGCAGCTTACTTTCTTCAGACAACTATGGCTACACCTTC
. TRBJ1-5 few TRBV29-1 CSVEEREGQPQHF TGCAGCGTTGAAGAGCGAGAAGGACAGCCCCAGCATTTT
TRBD2 TRBJ2-1 . TRBV5-1 CASSPGTSGRAQNEQFF TGCGCCAGCAGCCCCGGGACTAGCGGGAGGGCTCAGAATGAGCAGTTCTTC
. TRBJ2-2 once TRBV7-9 CASSPLPGINTGELFF TGTGCCAGCAGCCCCCTGCCAGGGATCAACACCGGGGAGCTGTTTTTT
. TRBJ2-5 . TRBV6-5 CASSYSPGGEETQYF TGTGCCAGCAGTTACTCGCCCGGGGGAGAAGAGACCCAGTACTTC
TRBD1 TRBJ1-2 . TRBV28 CASSSLGGLKINYGYTF TGTGCCAGCAGTTCCTTAGGGGGCCTGAAGATTAACTATGGCTACACCTTC
. TRBJ2-3 . TRBV5-1 CASSLVSGYTDTQYF TGCGCCAGCAGCTTGGTTAGCGGATACACAGATACGCAGTATTTT
. TRBJ2-1 . TRBV11-3 CASSLASGNEQFF TGTGCCAGCAGCTTAGCGAGCGGGAATGAGCAGTTCTTC
. TRBJ2-3 . TRBV4-1 CASSQEEGAATDTQYF TGCGCCAGCAGCCAAGAAGAGGGTGCCGCCACAGATACGCAGTATTTT
. TRBJ1-2 . TRBV10-3 CAISEVDYGYTF TGTGCCATCAGTGAGGTGGACTATGGCTACACCTTC
. TRBJ2-4 . TRBV4-3 CASSQQGLGDIQYF TGCGCCAGCAGCCAACAGGGTTTGGGAGACATTCAGTACTTC
TRBD1 TRBJ2-5 . TRBV19 CASSITQGAGETQYF TGTGCCAGTAGTATAACACAGGGGGCGGGGGAGACCCAGTACTTC